This is a list of T cell receptor beta chains from one sample in a study of blood T cell repertoires in COVID-19. The data were produced by immunoSEQ multiplex PCR, yet TCRdb's version contains in-frame clones alone and is incomplete. The sample contains 100,000 or so clones, around 94% of which appear only once. Sequenced input: peripheral blood. The receptors were gathered from a man aged 50 to 59 with active COVID-19. The CDR3 runs from the conserved cysteine through the conserved F or W. Each record gives: J gene, D gene, clone size, CDR3 length, V gene, CDR3 protein, CDR3 DNA. A D gene is named only where the DNA matches it firmly. The size field is filled for only some rows; it gives once, few, many or a size class.

j_call: TRBJ1-4; d_call: NA; clone_size: NA; cdr3_length: 16; v_call: TRBV25-1; cdr3_aa: CASSDLLGQHNEKLFF; cdr3_nt: TGTGCCAGCAGTGATTTGTTGGGCCAACATAATGAAAAACTGTTTTTT
j_call: TRBJ2-1; d_call: TRBD2; clone_size: NA; cdr3_length: 16; v_call: TRBV19; cdr3_aa: CASSIRSRASGNEQFF; cdr3_nt: TGTGCCAGTAGTATTAGGTCTCGTGCTAGCGGTAATGAGCAGTTCTTC
j_call: TRBJ1-5; d_call: NA; clone_size: few; cdr3_length: 16; v_call: TRBV28; cdr3_aa: CASSFTQGRLNQPQHF; cdr3_nt: TGTGCCAGCAGTTTCACGCAGGGGCGCTTGAATCAGCCCCAGCATTTT
j_call: TRBJ1-2; d_call: NA; clone_size: once; cdr3_length: 12; v_call: TRBV3-1/TRBV3-2; cdr3_aa: CASNAGRDRYTF; cdr3_nt: TGTGCCAGCAACGCCGGCCGCGACAGGTACACCTTC
j_call: TRBJ2-7; d_call: NA; clone_size: NA; cdr3_length: 17; v_call: TRBV3-1/TRBV3-2; cdr3_aa: CASSQDGQLENLDEQYF; cdr3_nt: TGTGCCAGCAGCCAAGATGGCCAACTAGAAAACCTTGACGAGCAGTACTTC
j_call: TRBJ2-1; d_call: NA; clone_size: NA; cdr3_length: 12; v_call: TRBV2; cdr3_aa: CASRSSYNEQFF; cdr3_nt: TGTGCCAGCCGCAGCTCCTACAATGAGCAGTTCTTC
j_call: TRBJ2-1; d_call: TRBD2; clone_size: once; cdr3_length: 18; v_call: TRBV25-1; cdr3_aa: CASGPSGLKDPKGNEQFF; cdr3_nt: TGTGCCAGCGGCCCTAGCGGACTTAAGGATCCAAAGGGTAATGAGCAGTTCTTC
j_call: TRBJ1-2; d_call: NA; clone_size: NA; cdr3_length: 15; v_call: TRBV11-1; cdr3_aa: CASSLGTHRNYGYTF; cdr3_nt: TGTGCCAGCAGCTTGGGGACTCACCGAAACTATGGCTACACCTTC
j_call: TRBJ2-2; d_call: TRBD2; clone_size: NA; cdr3_length: 16; v_call: TRBV5-6; cdr3_aa: CASSPLAGGYSGELFF; cdr3_nt: TGTGCCAGCAGCCCATTAGCGGGAGGTTATTCCGGGGAGCTGTTTTTT
j_call: TRBJ2-7; d_call: TRBD1; clone_size: NA; cdr3_length: 15; v_call: TRBV27; cdr3_aa: CASSLSGTGDYEQYF; cdr3_nt: TGTGCCAGCAGTTTAAGTGGGACAGGTGACTACGAGCAGTACTTC
j_call: TRBJ2-2; d_call: TRBD2; clone_size: NA; cdr3_length: 15; v_call: TRBV6-1; cdr3_aa: CASSEAGGMAGELFF; cdr3_nt: TGTGCCAGCAGTGAAGCGGGAGGGATGGCCGGGGAGCTGTTTTTT
j_call: TRBJ1-1; d_call: NA; clone_size: NA; cdr3_length: 12; v_call: TRBV6-5; cdr3_aa: CASRTVNTEAFF; cdr3_nt: TGTGCCAGCCGGACAGTGAACACTGAAGCTTTCTTT
j_call: TRBJ2-7; d_call: TRBD1; clone_size: NA; cdr3_length: 16; v_call: TRBV5-1; cdr3_aa: CASSLVPGTETYEQYF; cdr3_nt: TGCGCCAGCAGCTTGGTGCCGGGGACAGAGACCTACGAGCAGTACTTC
j_call: TRBJ2-6; d_call: TRBD1; clone_size: once; cdr3_length: 20; v_call: TRBV4-1; cdr3_aa: CASSQKETGGVGSGANVLTF; cdr3_nt: TGCGCCAGCAGCCAAAAAGAGACAGGGGGCGTAGGGTCTGGGGCCAACGTCCTGACTTTC
j_call: TRBJ1-2; d_call: NA; clone_size: few; cdr3_length: 15; v_call: TRBV7-2; cdr3_aa: CASSSYTPDRNGYTF; cdr3_nt: TGTGCCAGCAGCTCGTACACGCCAGACAGGAATGGCTACACCTTC
j_call: TRBJ1-3; d_call: NA; clone_size: NA; cdr3_length: 12; v_call: TRBV3-1/TRBV3-2; cdr3_aa: CASSPGGNTIYF; cdr3_nt: TGTGCCAGCAGCCCGGGTGGAAACACCATATATTTT
j_call: TRBJ2-7; d_call: NA; clone_size: NA; cdr3_length: 15; v_call: TRBV11-2; cdr3_aa: CASSPDPGLPYEQYF; cdr3_nt: TGTGCCAGCAGCCCTGATCCGGGACTCCCGTACGAGCAGTACTTC
j_call: TRBJ2-6; d_call: TRBD2; clone_size: NA; cdr3_length: 17; v_call: TRBV7-9; cdr3_aa: CASSFLAGGSGANVLTF; cdr3_nt: TGTGCCAGCAGCTTCCTAGCGGGCGGCTCTGGGGCCAACGTCCTGACTTTC
j_call: TRBJ1-2; d_call: NA; clone_size: NA; cdr3_length: 13; v_call: TRBV18; cdr3_aa: CASSPGQLGGYTF; cdr3_nt: TGTGCCAGCTCACCCGGACAGTTAGGTGGCTACACCTTC
j_call: TRBJ2-7; d_call: TRBD2; clone_size: NA; cdr3_length: 15; v_call: TRBV5-1; cdr3_aa: CASSYGTSGPYEQYF; cdr3_nt: TGCGCCAGCAGCTACGGGACTAGCGGGCCCTACGAGCAGTACTTC
j_call: TRBJ2-5; d_call: TRBD2; clone_size: NA; cdr3_length: 16; v_call: TRBV19; cdr3_aa: CASSIVPSGGQETQYF; cdr3_nt: TGTGCCAGTAGTATAGTTCCTAGCGGGGGCCAAGAGACCCAGTACTTC
j_call: TRBJ2-1; d_call: TRBD2; clone_size: once; cdr3_length: 16; v_call: TRBV7-8; cdr3_aa: CASSLLAGGVHNEQFF; cdr3_nt: TGTGCCAGCAGTCTACTAGCGGGAGGTGTCCACAATGAGCAGTTCTTC
j_call: TRBJ2-2; d_call: NA; clone_size: NA; cdr3_length: 14; v_call: TRBV6-4; cdr3_aa: CASSEDKNTGELFF; cdr3_nt: TGTGCCAGCAGTGAAGACAAGAACACCGGGGAGCTGTTTTTT
j_call: TRBJ2-1; d_call: TRBD2; clone_size: few; cdr3_length: 16; v_call: TRBV11-2; cdr3_aa: CASSLQGGGLADEQFF; cdr3_nt: TGTGCCAGCAGCCTACAAGGCGGAGGACTAGCCGATGAGCAGTTCTTC
j_call: TRBJ2-3; d_call: NA; clone_size: NA; cdr3_length: 13; v_call: TRBV7-3; cdr3_aa: CASSLVGTDTQYF; cdr3_nt: TGTGCCAGCAGCTTAGTCGGCACAGATACGCAGTATTTT
j_call: TRBJ2-1; d_call: NA; clone_size: NA; cdr3_length: 13; v_call: TRBV28; cdr3_aa: CASSLGNWREQFF; cdr3_nt: TGTGCCAGCAGTTTGGGTAACTGGCGGGAGCAGTTCTTC
j_call: TRBJ2-3; d_call: NA; clone_size: few; cdr3_length: 14; v_call: TRBV7-9; cdr3_aa: CASSVLSGANTQYF; cdr3_nt: TGTGCCAGCAGCGTCTTGAGTGGAGCCAATACGCAGTATTTT
j_call: TRBJ2-1; d_call: TRBD2; clone_size: NA; cdr3_length: 13; v_call: TRBV11-2; cdr3_aa: CASSQTLAGEMFF; cdr3_nt: TGTGCCAGCAGCCAAACACTAGCGGGAGAAATGTTCTTC
j_call: TRBJ1-1; d_call: NA; clone_size: NA; cdr3_length: 14; v_call: TRBV5-1; cdr3_aa: CASSFQAAARGAFF; cdr3_nt: TGCGCCAGCAGCTTCCAGGCGGCGGCGAGGGGGGCTTTCTTT